This TCR beta chain was observed in a study of immune evolution from preneoplasia to lung adenocarcinoma (dated by TCRdb to about 2021). With respect to the entire study: No AAH lesions showed HLA loss of heterozygosity, compared with roughly 7% of AIS, approximately 15% of MIA and around 35% of ADC lesions. The study profiled immune contexture across lung adenocarcinoma precursors and invasive adenocarcinoma using immune gene expression, TCR sequencing and multiplex immunofluorescence. Resected precursor lesions (AAH, AIS, MIA) and invasive adenocarcinomas were each compared against paired morphologically normal lung tissue. Sample size was determined by specimen availability and not by a prior power calculation. The immune data were combined with whole exome sequencing and methylation data from the same cohort of nodules. A total of 50 to 55 patients with pulmonary nodules who underwent surgical resection were included in the overall cohort. The TCR sequencing data were obtained from 51 patients. It was reported in the study that more than 85 samples were used for TCR sequencing. POLYSOLVER was used to infer Class I HLA alleles from exome data, while LOHHLA was used to detect allele-specific HLA loss.

Worth noting for this clone: Its antigen is not yet known. Base qualities are missing; no much larger clone stands one base away.

Beyond this particular receptor, the publication reports: Because all patients came from Japan and China, whether the findings apply to Western populations was uncertain. The findings were based on association rather than direct causation, and larger cohorts with long-term follow-up and longitudinal biopsies were deemed needed. The highest clonality was observed in normal lung, whereas higher T cell density and diversity but lower clonality appeared to be present in later-stage lesions. The highest top T cell clone frequencies were observed in normal lung, and a progressive decrease in top T cell clone frequencies appeared to occur from AAH through AIS, MIA and invasive adenocarcinoma. KRAS-mutant nodules showed the highest T cell clonality compared with EGFR-mutant or double wild-type lesions.

TCR beta CDR3 regions were sequenced from DNA using the immunoSEQ hsTCRbeta Kit. The published analysis was carried out like this. TCR sequencing data were analysed with the ImmunoSEQ Analyzer. T cell clonality was calculated on productive rearrangements as 1 minus Pielou's evenness. To measure T cell diversity, the inverse Simpson index was applied to productive templates. T cell density was defined as TCR beta template counts normalized to usable DNA, with usable DNA estimated by amplifying and sequencing housekeeping genes. Two-sided Kruskal-Wallis tests were used to compare TCR metrics between histologic stages. In its TCRdb copy, this immuneACCESS table keeps in-frame sequences only and misses some clones. Where compared with another copy, unresolved V genes explain less than half of these, and the others have no known cause. V, J and clone size are those of that table, while D and trimming were read from the DNA. Across this sample there are about 8,600 clones, with around 80% seen only once. Of the sample, about 7% is held by the ten largest clones.

Between about 2013 and 2017, the patients underwent resection in either Japan or China. The histologic diagnosis of each case was independently confirmed on H&E slides by two lung cancer pathologists. Macro-dissection after pathologic assessment enriched premalignant or tumor cells for nucleic acid extraction. The AllPrep DNA/RNA FFPE Kit was used to isolate DNA from FFPE tissue. Counted from cysteine to phenylalanine, this CDR3 has 15 amino acids. The sequence is cut down to CDR3 DNA, 45 bases in frame from base 1. After removal of 5 bases from V and 5 bases from J, the junction retains 9 bases not matched to a gene. According to the germline V gene, CDR1 reads LGHNA and CDR2 reads YNFKEQ.

The clonotype comes from a person aged 60 to 85 with lung adenocarcinoma. The chain joins TRBV4-2 to TRBJ2-3, and 8 junctional nucleotides match TRBD2. The sequencing sample was made of FFPE lung adenocarcinoma in situ tissue. The cell subset or site tag for this specimen amounts to: preinvasive adenocarcinoma in situ (AIS). The CDR3 region has the sequence CASSLFSGAKDTQYF. The nucleotides are TGTGCCAGCAGCTTATTTAGCGGGGCCAAAGATACGCAGTATTTT.